This T cell receptor beta chain emerged from a study of OX40 agonist ivuxolimab in advanced cancers. Across the study: Every 2 weeks, patients received ivuxolimab intravenously, dosed at 0.01 to 10 mg/kg.

The CDR3 sequence is 12 residues long. The V end lost 2 bases, the J end lost 6 bases, and 8 bases lay between the germline ends. CDR1 ENHRY and CDR2 SYGVKD come from the germline V gene. The protocol was immunoSEQ multiplex PCR, while the TCRdb copy is restricted to in-frame clones and leaves out a portion. The profile shows under 85,000 clones, around 86% of them singletons. The clonotype comes from an adult with an advanced solid tumor such as melanoma, head and neck, liver or kidney cancer. The chain couples TRBV10-3 to TRBJ2-7; D not certain. Sequenced here: CD4+ or CD8+ T cells sorted from blood, sampled in a trial of the OX40 agonist ivuxolimab. Here the CDR3 DNA reads TGTGCCATCAGTGAGGCCCCGTCCGAGCAGTACTTC. Protein: CAISEAPSEQYF.